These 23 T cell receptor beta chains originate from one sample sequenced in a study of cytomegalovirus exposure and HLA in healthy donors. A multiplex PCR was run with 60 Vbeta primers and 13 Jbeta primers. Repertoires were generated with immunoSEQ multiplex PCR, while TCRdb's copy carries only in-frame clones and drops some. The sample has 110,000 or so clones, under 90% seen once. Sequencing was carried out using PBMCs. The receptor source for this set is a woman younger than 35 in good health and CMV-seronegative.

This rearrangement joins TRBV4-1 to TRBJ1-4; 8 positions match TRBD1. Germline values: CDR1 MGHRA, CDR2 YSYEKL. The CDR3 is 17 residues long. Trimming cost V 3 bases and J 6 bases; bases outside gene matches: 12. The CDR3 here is CASSQGPGQGTDEKLFF. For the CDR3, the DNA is TGCGCCAGCAGCCAGGGACCCGGACAGGGAACGGATGAAAAACTGTTTTTT.

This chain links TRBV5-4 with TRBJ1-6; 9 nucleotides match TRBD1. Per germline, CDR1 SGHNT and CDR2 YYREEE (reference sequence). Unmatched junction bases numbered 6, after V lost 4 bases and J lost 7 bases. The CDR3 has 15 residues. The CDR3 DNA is TGTGCCAGCAGCCTACAGGGGGCGCGCAATTCACCCCTCCACTTT. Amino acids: CASSLQGARNSPLHF.

The CDR3 protein is CASSGGTGGDRIYGYTF. CDR3 sequence (DNA): TGTGCCAGCAGTGGCGGGACAGGGGGCGACAGGATCTATGGCTACACCTTC. This chain joins TRBV6-1 and TRBJ1-2; 12 bases are a match to TRBD1. Germline V CDR1 and CDR2: MNHNS, SASEGT. The V segment lost 4 bases and the J segment 4 bases; nucleotides outside the gene matches: 10. The CDR3 sequence is 17 residues long.

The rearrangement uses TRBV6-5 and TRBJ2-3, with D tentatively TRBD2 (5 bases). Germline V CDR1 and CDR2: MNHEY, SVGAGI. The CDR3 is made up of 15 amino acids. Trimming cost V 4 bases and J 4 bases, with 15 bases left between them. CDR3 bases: TGTGCCAGCAGTTCCCGCCCGGGGTGGGCAGATACGCAGTATTTT. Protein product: CASSSRPGWADTQYF.

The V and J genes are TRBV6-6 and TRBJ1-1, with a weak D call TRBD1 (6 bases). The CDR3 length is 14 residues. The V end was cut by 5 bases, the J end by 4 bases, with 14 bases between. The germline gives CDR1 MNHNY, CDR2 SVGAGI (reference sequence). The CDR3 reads CASSQQGIGTEAFF. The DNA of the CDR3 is TGTGCCAGCAGTCAACAGGGAATCGGCACTGAAGCTTTCTTT.

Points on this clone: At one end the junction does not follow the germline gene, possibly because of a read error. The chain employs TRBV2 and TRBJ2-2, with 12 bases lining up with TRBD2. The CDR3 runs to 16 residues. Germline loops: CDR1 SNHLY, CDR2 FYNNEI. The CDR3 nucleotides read TGTGCCAGCATTAAGACTAGCGGGAGCGGAACCGGGGAGCCGTTTTTT. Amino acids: CASIKTSGSGTGEPFF. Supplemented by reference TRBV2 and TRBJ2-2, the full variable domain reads EPEVTQTPSHQVTQMGQEVILRCVPISNHLYFYWYRQILGQKVEFLVSFYNNEISEKSEIFDDQFSVERPDGSNFTLKIRSTKLEDSAMYFCASIKTSGSGTGEPFFGEGSRLTVL.

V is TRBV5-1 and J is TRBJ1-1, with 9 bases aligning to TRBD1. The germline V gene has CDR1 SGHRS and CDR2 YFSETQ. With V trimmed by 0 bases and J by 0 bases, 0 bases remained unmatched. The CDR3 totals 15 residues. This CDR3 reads CASSLGDRVNTEAFF. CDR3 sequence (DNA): TGCGCCAGCAGCTTGGGGGACAGGGTGAACACTGAAGCTTTCTTT.

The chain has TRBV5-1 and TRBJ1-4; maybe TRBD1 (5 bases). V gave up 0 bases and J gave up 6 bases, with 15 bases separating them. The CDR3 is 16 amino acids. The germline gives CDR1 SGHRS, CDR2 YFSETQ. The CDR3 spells CASSLAPGREDEKLFF. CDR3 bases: TGCGCCAGCAGCTTGGCCCCGGGACGGGAGGATGAAAAACTGTTTTTT.

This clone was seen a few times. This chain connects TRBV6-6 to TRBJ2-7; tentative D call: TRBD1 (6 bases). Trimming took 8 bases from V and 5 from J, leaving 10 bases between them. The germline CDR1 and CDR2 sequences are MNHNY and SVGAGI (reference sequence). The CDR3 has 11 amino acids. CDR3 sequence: CASGGRDEQYV. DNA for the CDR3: TGTGCCAGCGGGGGCCGGGACGAGCAGTACGTC.

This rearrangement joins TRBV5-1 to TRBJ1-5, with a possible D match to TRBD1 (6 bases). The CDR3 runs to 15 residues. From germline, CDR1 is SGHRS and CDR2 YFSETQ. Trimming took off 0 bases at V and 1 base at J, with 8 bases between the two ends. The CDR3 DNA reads TGCGCCAGCAGCTTGGACGGACAGAGCAATCAGCCCCAGCATTTT. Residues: CASSLDGQSNQPQHF.

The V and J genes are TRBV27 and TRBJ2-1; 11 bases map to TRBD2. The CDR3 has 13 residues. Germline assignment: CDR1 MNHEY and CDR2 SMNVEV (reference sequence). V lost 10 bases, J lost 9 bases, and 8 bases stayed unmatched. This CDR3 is CATRRLAGSEQFF. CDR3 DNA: TGTGCCACCCGGAGACTAGCGGGGAGTGAGCAGTTCTTC.

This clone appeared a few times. In nucleotides, the CDR3 is TGTGCCAGCAGTCCCAGACAGGCAACTAATGAAAAACTGTTTTTT. It specifies CASSPRQATNEKLFF. The chain recombines TRBV2 with TRBJ1-4; D may be TRBD1 (6 bases). The CDR3 spans 15 residues. The V gene's germline CDR1 is SNHLY and CDR2 FYNNEI. V shed 5 bases and J shed 0 bases, with 10 bases lying between them.

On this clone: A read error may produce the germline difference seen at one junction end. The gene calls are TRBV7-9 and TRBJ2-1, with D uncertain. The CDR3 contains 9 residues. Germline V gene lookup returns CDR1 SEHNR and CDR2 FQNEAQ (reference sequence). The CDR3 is CASSPWRIF. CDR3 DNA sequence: TGTGCCAGCAGCCCCTGGAGAATCTTC. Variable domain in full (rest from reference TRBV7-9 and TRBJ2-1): DTGVSQNPRHKITKRGQNVTFRCDPISEHNRLYWYRQTLGQGPEFLTYFQNEAQLEKSRLLSDRFSAERPKGSFSTLEIQRTEQGDSAMYLCASSPWRIFGPGTRLTVL.

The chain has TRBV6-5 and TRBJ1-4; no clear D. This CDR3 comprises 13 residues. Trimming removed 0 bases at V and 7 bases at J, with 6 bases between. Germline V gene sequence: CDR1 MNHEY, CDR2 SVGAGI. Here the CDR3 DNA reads TGTGCCAGCAGTTACTCTGGGAGTGAAAAACTGTTTTTT. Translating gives CASSYSGSEKLFF.

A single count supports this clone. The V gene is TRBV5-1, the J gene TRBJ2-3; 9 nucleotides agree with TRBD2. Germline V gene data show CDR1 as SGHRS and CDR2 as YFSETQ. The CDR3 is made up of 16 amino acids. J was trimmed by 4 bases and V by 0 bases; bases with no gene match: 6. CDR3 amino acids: CASSLGAGGGSDTQYF. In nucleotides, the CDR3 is TGCGCCAGCAGCTTGGGTGCGGGAGGGGGGTCAGATACGCAGTATTTT.

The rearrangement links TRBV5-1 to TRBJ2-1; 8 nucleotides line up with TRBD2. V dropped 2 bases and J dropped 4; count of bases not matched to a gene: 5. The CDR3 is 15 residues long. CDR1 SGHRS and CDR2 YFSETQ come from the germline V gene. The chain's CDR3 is CASSFGGGVYNEQFF. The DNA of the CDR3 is TGCGCCAGCAGCTTCGGGGGGGGAGTTTACAATGAGCAGTTCTTC.

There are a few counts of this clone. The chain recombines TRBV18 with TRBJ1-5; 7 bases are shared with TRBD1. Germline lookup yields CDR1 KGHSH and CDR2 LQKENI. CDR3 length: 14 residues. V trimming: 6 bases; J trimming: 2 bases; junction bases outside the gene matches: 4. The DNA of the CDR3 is TGTGCCAGCTCCACGGGACAGCGCAATCAGCCCCAGCATTTT. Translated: CASSTGQRNQPQHF.

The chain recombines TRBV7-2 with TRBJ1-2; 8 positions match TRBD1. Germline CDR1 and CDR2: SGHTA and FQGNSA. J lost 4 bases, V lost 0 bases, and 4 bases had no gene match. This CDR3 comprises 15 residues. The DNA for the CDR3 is TGTGCCAGCAGCTTAGCGCAGGGGGCGGGCTATGGCTACACCTTC. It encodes CASSLAQGAGYGYTF.

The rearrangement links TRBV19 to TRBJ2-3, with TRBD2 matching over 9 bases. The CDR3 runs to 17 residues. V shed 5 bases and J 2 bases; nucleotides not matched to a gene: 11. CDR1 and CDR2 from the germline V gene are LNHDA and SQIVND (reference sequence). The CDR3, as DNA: TGTGCCAGTAGTGACCACTCTAGCGGGGCCTTCACAGATACGCAGTATTTT. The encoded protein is CASSDHSSGAFTDTQYF.

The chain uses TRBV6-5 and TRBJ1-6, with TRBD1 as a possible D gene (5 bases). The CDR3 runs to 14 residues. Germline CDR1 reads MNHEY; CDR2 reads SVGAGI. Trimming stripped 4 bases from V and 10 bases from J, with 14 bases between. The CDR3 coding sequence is TGTGCCAGCAGTTTCCCAGGGTTTAGATCACCCCTCCACTTT. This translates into CASSFPGFRSPLHF.

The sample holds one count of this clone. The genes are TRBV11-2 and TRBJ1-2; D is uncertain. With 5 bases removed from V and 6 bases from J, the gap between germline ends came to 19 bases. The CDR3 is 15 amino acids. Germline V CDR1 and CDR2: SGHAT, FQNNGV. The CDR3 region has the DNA TGTGCCAGCAGCCCAAACCAAGACTGGAAGGATGGCTACACCTTC. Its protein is CASSPNQDWKDGYTF. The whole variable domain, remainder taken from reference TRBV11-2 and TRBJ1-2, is EAGVAQSPRYKIIEKRQSVAFWCNPISGHATLYWYQQILGQGPKLLIQFQNNGVVDDSQLPKDRFSAERLKGVDSTLKIQPAKLEDSAVYLCASSPNQDWKDGYTFGSGTRLTVV.

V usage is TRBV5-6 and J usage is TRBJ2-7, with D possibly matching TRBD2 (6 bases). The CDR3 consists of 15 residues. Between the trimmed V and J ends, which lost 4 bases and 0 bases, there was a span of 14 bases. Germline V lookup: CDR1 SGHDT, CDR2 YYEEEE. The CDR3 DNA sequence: TGTGCCAGCAGCGCGCACGGCGGGGTCTCCTACGAGCAGTACTTC. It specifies CASSAHGGVSYEQYF.

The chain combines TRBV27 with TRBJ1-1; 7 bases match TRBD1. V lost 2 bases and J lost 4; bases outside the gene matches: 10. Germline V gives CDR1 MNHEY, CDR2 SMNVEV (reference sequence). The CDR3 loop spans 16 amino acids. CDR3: CASSLRGRGDGTEAFF. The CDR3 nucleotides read TGTGCCAGCAGTTTAAGGGGCAGGGGGGATGGCACTGAAGCTTTCTTT.